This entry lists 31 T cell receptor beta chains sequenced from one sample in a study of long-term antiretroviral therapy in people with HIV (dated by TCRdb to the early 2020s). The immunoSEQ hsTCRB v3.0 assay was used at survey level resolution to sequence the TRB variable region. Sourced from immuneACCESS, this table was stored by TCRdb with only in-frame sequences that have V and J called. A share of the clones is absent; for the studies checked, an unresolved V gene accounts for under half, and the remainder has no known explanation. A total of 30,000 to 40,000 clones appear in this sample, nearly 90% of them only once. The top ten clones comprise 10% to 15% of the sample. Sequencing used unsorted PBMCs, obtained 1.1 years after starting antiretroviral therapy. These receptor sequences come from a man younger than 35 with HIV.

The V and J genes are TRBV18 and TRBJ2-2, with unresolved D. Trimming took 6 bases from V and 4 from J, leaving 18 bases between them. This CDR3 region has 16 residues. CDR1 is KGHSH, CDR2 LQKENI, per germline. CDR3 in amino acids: CASSMRVFRGTGELFF. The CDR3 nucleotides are TGTGCCAGCTCCATGCGAGTGTTCCGAGGCACCGGGGAGCTGTTTTTT.

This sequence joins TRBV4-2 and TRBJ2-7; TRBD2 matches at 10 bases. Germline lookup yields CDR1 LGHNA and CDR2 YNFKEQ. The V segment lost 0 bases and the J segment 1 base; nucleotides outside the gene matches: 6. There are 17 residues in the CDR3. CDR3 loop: CASSQEQAGGVSYEQYF. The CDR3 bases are TGTGCCAGCAGCCAAGAGCAAGCGGGAGGGGTGTCCTACGAGCAGTACTTC.

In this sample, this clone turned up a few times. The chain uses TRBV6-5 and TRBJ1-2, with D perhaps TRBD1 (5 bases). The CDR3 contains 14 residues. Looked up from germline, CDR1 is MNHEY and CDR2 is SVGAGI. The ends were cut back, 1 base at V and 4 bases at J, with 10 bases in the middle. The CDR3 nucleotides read TGTGCCAGCAGTTACTATGGGGACCCCTATGGCTACACCTTC. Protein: CASSYYGDPYGYTF.

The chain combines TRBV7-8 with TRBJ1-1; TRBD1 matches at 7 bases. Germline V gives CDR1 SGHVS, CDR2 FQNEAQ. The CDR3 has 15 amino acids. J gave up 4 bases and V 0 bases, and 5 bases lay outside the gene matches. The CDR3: CASSLAFRQGTEAFF. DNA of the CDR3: TGTGCCAGCAGCTTAGCCTTCAGACAGGGCACTGAAGCTTTCTTT.

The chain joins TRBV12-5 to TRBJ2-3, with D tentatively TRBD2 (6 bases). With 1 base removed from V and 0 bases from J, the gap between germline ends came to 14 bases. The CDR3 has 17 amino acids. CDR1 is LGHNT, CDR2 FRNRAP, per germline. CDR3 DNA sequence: TGTGCTAGTGGTTTGGGCGGTTTGCGGGGAAGCACAGATACGCAGTATTTT. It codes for CASGLGGLRGSTDTQYF.

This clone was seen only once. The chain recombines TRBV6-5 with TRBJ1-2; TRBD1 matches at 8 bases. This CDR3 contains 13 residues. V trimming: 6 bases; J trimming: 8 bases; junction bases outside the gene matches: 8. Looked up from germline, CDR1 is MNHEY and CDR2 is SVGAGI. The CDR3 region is CASSQDRAGGYTF. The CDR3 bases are TGTGCCAGCAGCCAGGACAGGGCAGGAGGCTACACCTTC.

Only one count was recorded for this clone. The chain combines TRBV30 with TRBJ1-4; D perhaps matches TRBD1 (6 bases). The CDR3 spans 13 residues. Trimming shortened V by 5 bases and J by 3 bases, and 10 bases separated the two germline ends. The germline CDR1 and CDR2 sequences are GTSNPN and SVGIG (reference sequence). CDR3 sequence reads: CAWEQGPNEKLFF. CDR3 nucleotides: TGTGCCTGGGAACAGGGCCCTAATGAAAAACTGTTTTTT.

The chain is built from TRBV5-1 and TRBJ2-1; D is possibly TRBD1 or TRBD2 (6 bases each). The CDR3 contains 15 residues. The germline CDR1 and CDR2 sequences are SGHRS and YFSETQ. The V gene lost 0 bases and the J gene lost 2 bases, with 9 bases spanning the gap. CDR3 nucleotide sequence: TGCGCCAGCAGCTTGGAGGGGGGACCCTACAATGAGCAGTTCTTC. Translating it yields CASSLEGGPYNEQFF.

In nucleotides, the CDR3 is TGTGCCAGCAGTGCCCCCACACAGGGAGGCTATGGCTACACCTTC. Protein product: CASSAPTQGGYGYTF. This rearrangement joins TRBV2 to TRBJ1-2; TRBD1 is a possible D gene (6 bases). V lost 4 bases and J 4 bases, leaving 16 bases between the germline ends. CDR1 and CDR2 from the germline V gene are SNHLY and FYNNEI. The CDR3 is 15 residues long.

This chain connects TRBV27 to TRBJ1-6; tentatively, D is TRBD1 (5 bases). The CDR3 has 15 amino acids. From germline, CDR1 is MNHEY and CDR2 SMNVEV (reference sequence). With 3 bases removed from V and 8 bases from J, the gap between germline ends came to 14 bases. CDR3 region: CASSFQRGADSPLHF. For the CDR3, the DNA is TGTGCCAGCAGTTTCCAAAGGGGAGCGGATTCACCCCTCCACTTT.

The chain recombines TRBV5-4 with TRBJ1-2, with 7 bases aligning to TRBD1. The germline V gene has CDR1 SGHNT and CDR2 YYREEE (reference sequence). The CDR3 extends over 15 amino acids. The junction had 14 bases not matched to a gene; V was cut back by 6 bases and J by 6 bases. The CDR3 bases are TGTGCCAGCACGTACCTAGAGGGGGCCTTCGATGGCTACACCTTC. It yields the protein CASTYLEGAFDGYTF.

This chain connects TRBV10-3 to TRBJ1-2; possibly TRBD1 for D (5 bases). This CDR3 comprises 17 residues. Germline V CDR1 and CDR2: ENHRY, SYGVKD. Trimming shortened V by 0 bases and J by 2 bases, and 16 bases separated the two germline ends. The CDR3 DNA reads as TGTGCCATCAGTGAGTCGATCGCAGGGCCAGGAAACTATGGCTACACCTTC. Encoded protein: CAISESIAGPGNYGYTF.

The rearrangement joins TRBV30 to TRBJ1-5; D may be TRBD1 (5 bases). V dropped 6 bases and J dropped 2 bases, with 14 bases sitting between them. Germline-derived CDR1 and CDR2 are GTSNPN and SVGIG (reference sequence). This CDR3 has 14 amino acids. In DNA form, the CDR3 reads TGTGCCTGCTCATCGGGGGGACGCAATCAGCCCCAGCATTTT. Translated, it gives CACSSGGRNQPQHF.

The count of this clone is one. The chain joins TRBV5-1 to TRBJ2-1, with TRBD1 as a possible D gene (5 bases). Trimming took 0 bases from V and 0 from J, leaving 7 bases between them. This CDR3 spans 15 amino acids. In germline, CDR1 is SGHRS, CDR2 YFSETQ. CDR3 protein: CASSLAGNSYNEQFF. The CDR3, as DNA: TGCGCCAGCAGCTTGGCAGGGAACTCCTACAATGAGCAGTTCTTC.

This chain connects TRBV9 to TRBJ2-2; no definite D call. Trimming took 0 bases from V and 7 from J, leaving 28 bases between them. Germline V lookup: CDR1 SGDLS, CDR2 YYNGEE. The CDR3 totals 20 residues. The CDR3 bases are TGTGCCAGCAGCGTAGAGGCCTTAATCGGCTTTGTTCGAGCAGACGGGGAGCTGTTTTTT. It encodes CASSVEALIGFVRADGELFF.

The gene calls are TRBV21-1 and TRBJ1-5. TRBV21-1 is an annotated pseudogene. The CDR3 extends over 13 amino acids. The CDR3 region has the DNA TGTGCCGAGGCAAACGAAGAGGGTCAGCCCCAGCATTTT. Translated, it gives CAEANEEGQPQHF.

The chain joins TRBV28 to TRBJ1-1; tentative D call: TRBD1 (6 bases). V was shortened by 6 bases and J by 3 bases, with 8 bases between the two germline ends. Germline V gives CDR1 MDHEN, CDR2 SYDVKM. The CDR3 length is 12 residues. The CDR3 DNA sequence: TGTGCCAGCAGGAGGACAGACACTGAAGCTTTCTTT. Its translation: CASRRTDTEAFF.

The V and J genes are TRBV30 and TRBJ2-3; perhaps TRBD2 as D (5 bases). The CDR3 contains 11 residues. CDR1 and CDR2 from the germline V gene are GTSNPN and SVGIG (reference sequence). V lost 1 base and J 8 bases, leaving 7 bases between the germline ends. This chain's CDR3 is CAWSDGVTQYF. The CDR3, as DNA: TGTGCCTGGAGTGACGGGGTTACGCAGTATTTT.

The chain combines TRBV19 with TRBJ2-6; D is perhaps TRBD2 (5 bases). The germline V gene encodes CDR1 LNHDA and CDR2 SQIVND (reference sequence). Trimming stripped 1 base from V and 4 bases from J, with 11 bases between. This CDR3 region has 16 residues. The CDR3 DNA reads TGTGCCAGTAGTATAGTTCGAGGGAACGGGGCCAACGTCCTGACTTTC. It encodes CASSIVRGNGANVLTF.

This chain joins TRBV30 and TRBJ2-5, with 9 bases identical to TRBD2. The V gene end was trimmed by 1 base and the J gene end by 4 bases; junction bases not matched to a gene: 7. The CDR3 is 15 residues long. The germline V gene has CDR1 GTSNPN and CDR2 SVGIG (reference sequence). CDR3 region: CAWSDPRGGRETQYF. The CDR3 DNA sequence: TGTGCCTGGAGTGATCCGCGGGGGGGCCGAGAGACCCAGTACTTC.

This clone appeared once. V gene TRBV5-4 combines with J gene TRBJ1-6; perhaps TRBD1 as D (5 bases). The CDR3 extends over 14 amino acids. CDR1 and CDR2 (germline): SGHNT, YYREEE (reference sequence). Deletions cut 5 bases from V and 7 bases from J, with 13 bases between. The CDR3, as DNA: TGTGCCAGCAGAACCGGGACGGTCAATTCACCCCTCCACTTT. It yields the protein CASRTGTVNSPLHF. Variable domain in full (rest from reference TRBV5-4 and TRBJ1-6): ETGVTQSPTHLIKTRGQQVTLRCSSQSGHNTVSWYQQALGQGPQFIFQYYREEENGRGNFPPRFSGLQFPNYSSELNVNALELDDSALYLCASRTGTVNSPLHFGNGTRLTVT.

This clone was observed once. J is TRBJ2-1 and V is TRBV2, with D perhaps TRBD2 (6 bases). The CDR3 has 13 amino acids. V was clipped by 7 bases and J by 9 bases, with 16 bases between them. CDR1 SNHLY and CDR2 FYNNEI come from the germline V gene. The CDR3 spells CASKLRDSGEQFF. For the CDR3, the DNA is TGTGCCAGCAAGCTTCGGGACTCCGGTGAGCAGTTCTTC.

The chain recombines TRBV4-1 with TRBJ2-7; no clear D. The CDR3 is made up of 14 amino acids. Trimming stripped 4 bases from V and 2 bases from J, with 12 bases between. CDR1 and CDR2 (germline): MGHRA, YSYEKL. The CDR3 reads CASSPLGVPYEQYF. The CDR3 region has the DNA TGCGCCAGCAGCCCGCTTGGGGTGCCCTACGAGCAGTACTTC.

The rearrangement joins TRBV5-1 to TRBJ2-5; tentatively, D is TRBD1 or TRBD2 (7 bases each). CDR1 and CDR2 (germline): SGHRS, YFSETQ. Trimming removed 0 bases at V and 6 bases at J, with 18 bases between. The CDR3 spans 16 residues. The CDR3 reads CASSLAQGGGPKTQYF. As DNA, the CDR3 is TGCGCCAGCAGCTTGGCCCAGGGGGGAGGGCCGAAGACCCAGTACTTC.

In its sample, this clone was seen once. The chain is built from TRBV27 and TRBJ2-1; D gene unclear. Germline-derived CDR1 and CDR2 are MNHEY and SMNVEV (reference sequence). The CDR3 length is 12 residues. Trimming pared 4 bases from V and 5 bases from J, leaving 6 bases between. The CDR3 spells CASSSGHNEQFF. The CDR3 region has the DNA TGTGCCAGCAGTTCCGGGCACAATGAGCAGTTCTTC.

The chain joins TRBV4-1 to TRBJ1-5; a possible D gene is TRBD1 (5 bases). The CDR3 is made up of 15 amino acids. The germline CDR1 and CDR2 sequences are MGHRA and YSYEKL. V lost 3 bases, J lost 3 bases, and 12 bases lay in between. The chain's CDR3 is CASSHRDSPNQPQHF. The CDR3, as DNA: TGCGCCAGCAGCCATAGAGACAGCCCCAATCAGCCCCAGCATTTT.

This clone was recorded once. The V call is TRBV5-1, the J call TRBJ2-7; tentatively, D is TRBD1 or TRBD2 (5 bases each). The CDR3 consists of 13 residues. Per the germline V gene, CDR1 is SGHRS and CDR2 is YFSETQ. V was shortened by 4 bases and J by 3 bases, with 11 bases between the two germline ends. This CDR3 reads CASSAGTDYEQYF. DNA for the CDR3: TGCGCCAGCAGCGCCGGGACGGACTACGAGCAGTACTTC. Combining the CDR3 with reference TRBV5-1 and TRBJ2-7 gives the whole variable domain KAGVTQTPRYLIKTRGQQVTLSCSPISGHRSVSWYQQTPGQGLQFLFEYFSETQRNKGNFPGRFSGRQFSNSRSEMNVSTLELGDSALYLCASSAGTDYEQYFGPGTRLTVT.

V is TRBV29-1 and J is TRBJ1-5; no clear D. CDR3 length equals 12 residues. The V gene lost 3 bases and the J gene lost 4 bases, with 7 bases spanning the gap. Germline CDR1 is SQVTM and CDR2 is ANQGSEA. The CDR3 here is CSVDQANQPQHF. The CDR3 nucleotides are TGCAGCGTTGATCAGGCAAATCAGCCCCAGCATTTT.

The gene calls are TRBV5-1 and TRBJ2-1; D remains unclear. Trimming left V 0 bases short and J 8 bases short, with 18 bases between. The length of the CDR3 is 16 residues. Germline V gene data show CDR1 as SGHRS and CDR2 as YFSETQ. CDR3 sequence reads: CASSLEHPGSRDEQFF. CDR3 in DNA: TGCGCCAGCAGCTTGGAGCACCCGGGTAGTAGGGATGAGCAGTTCTTC.

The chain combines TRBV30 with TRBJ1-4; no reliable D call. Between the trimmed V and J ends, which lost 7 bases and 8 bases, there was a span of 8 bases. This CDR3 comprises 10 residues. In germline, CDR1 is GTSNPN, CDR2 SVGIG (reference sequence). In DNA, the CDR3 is TGTGCCTCCAGGTGGGAAAAACTGTTTTTT. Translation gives CASRWEKLFF.

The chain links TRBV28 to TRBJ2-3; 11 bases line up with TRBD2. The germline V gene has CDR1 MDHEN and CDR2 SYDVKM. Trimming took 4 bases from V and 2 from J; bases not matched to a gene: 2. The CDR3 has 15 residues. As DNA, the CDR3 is TGTGCCAGCAGTTGGACTAGCGGGTTCACAGATACGCAGTATTTT. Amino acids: CASSWTSGFTDTQYF.